The clone carrying this T cell receptor (beta chain) occurred many times. What it binds is not known. These data come from a study of response to subunit inactivated influenza vaccine. Study results and caveats: Authors suggested each seasonal flu vaccination may recruit only limited numbers of new T cells.

TCRdb processed the RT-PCR reads anew with MiXCR; each CDR3 protein has one entry. This sample has some 520,000 distinct CDR3 sequences, with 16% found just once. From germline, CDR1 is SGHRS and CDR2 YFSETQ. The CDR3 loop spans 13 amino acids. The germline V and J ends were trimmed by 2 bases and 3 bases, with 8 bases remaining between them. The source material was CD4+ T cells sorted from PBMCs, sampled around 25 months after vaccination. This chain joins TRBV5-1 and TRBJ2-5; maybe TRBD1 (6 bases). The origin of this receptor is a man between 50 and 75 years old who received an inactivated influenza vaccine. The CDR3 DNA sequence: TGCGCCAGCAGCTTACAGGGTAAAGAGACCCAGTACTTC. It yields the protein CASSLQGKETQYF.